This entry features one T cell receptor (beta chain) sequence. Its antigen remains unidentified. No clone much larger than this one lies a single base away; base qualities are absent. This record belongs to a study of shared clonotypes between healthy human individuals (dated by TCRdb to 2019 to 2021). Looking at the study overall: Three men and a couple of women, aged 18 to 49 years, made up the cohort. For each donor, CD4 naive and CD4 memory were each run on three plates, CD8 naive on two plates, and CD8 memory on one plate. Per donor, leukapheresis produced somewhere between about 0.94 and 8.9 billion PBMCs. To increase sequencing depth and limit assay-specific biases, different laboratories used diverse techniques to prepare libraries and sequence TCR repertoires. Blood TCR repertoires of about 5 healthy adults were deeply sequenced to estimate repertoire size and the extent of clonotype sharing between individuals.

CD8 naive samples were obtained by positive selection for CCR7 among CD45RO-negative cells, yielding a CD45RA+CCR7+ population from which TemRA cells were excluded. Healthy HIV-negative adults with no recently reported acute infections or vaccinations were included as donors. Every donor was a Caucasian adult living in Nashville, Tennessee, USA. After blood collection by leukapheresis, PBMCs were isolated using Ficoll-Histopaque density gradient centrifugation and then cryopreserved in the vapor phase of liquid nitrogen. Purity and quantity of every magnetically sorted T cell population were checked by analytical flow cytometry. Genomic DNA was isolated from every sorted fraction and measured by UV absorbance on a Nanodrop 2000c. Taken from the germline V gene, the CDR1 and CDR2 loops are SGHAT and FQNNGV. The CDR3 runs 14 amino acids, cysteine and phenylalanine included. Only the CDR3 DNA is retained, 42 bases long and in frame from the first base. V gives up 5 bases and J gives up 2 bases, and the segment between their germline ends measures 13 bases.

The paper as a whole reports these results and caveats: When a few donors were compared, the shared fraction of clonotypes was roughly 4.8% for naive CD4, more than 3% for naive CD8, about 2.5% for memory CD4, and 0.35% to 0.4% for memory CD8. Sampling was restricted to blood, and TCR repertoires in tissue are likely to differ from TCR repertoires in blood. Pairwise subsampling indicated that sequencing depth was expected to affect the degree of clonotype sharing among donors. Larger estimated clonotype richness was generally found for naive subsets than for memory subsets. Compared with non-shared clonotypes, clonotypes shared by all four sorted-subset donors had higher generation probabilities. Even with the large sequencing depth, rarefaction of the sorted-subset datasets indicated that sequencing was incomplete. Because the study included only a small number of donors, the genetic and exposure-history diversity represented was limited.

Using the deep immunoSEQ assay, TCR CDR3 regions were amplified from genomic DNA by multiplex PCR. Genomic DNA extracted from each cell subset was distributed evenly over all wells of several immunoSEQ 96-well plates, and each plate served as one replicate. For sorted subsets, approximately 190 ng genomic DNA, equal to tens of thousands of T cell genomes, was loaded into each replicate PCR. The purified libraries were quantified using a Qubit 3.0 fluorometer, sized with a Bioanalyzer 2100, and then quantified again using the KAPA Library Quantification kit. Every immunoSEQ 96-well plate was sequenced on a dedicated single-read 150-cycle Illumina NextSeq 550 flow cell. As for the authors' bioinformatics: Because the immunoSEQ output included only junctional sequences and no quality scores, the filtering could not be the same as the filtering used for full-length reads. To assign V/J genes and CDR3, sequences were annotated using PyIR, a Python wrapper for IgBLAST v1.9, with IMGT germline references. Reads with weak V/J assignments (E-value above 1e-6), missing CDR3, stop codons, out-of-frame junctions, or ambiguous translated residues were removed. V3J clonotypes were defined by identical inferred V gene, J gene, and CDR3 amino acid sequence. Percentage overlap between repertoires was calculated by dividing the number of shared unique clonotypes by the size of the smaller repertoire. Richness of each repertoire was evaluated using RTK rarefaction, the Chao1 estimator, and Recon v2.1 estimates of unobserved clonotypes. Generation probabilities for all TCRbeta clonotypes obtained by the gDNA method from a handful of donors were computed using OLGA. In TCRdb, the immuneACCESS table is reduced to in-frame sequences with V and J assigned. These tables do not hold every clone; where another copy was compared, an unresolved V gene accounts for under half, and the others remain unexplained. Clone size and the V and J calls come from that table; the DNA yielded D and trimming. The sample has around 1,900,000 clones on record, 90% to 95% of them singletons. Under 2% of the sample comes from the top ten.

The sequence was collected from a young man in good health. Some clones in this sample may be carry-over from other donors' samples. The sequenced material came from naive CD8+ T cells from PBMCs. The label giving this sample's cell subset or site can be read as: CD45RA+CCR7+. Rearrangement joined TRBV11-2 to TRBJ2-7, with the D gene uncertain. The DNA sequence is given as TGTGCCAGCAGCCCCAGACGGTCCCCCTACGAGCAGTACTTC. It specifies CASSPRRSPYEQYF.